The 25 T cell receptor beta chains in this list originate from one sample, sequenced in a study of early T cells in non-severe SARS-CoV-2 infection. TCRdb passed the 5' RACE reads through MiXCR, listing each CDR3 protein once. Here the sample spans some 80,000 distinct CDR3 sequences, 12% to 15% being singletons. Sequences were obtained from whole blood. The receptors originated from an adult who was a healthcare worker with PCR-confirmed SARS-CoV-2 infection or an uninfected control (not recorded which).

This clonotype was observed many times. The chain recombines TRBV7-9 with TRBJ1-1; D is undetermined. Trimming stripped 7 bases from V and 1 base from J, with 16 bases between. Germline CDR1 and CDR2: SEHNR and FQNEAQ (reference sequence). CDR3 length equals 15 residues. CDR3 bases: TGTGCCAGCAACCGCCAGTCGGCGGCGAACACTGAAGCTTTCTTT. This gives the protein CASNRQSAANTEAFF.

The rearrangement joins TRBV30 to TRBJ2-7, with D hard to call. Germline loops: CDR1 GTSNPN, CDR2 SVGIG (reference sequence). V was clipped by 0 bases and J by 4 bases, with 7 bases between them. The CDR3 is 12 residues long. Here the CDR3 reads CAWSVGYYEQYF. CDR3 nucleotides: TGTGCCTGGAGTGTAGGGTATTACGAGCAGTACTTC.

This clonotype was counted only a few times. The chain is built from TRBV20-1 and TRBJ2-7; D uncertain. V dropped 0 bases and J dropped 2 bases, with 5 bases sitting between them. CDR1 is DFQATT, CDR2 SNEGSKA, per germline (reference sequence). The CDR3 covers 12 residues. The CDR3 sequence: CSARDAAYEQYF. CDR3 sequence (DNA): TGCAGTGCTAGAGACGCGGCCTACGAGCAGTACTTC.

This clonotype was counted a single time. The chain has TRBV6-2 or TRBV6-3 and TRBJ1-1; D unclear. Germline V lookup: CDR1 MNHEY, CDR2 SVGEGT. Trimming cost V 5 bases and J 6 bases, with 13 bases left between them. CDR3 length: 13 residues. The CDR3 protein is CASSDPLGAEAFF. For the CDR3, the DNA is TGTGCCAGCAGTGACCCTCTGGGCGCTGAAGCTTTCTTT.

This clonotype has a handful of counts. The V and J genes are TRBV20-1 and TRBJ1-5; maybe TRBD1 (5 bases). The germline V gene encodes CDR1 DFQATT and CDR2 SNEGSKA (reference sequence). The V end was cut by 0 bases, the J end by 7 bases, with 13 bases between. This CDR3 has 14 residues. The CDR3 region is CSARDGTYDQPQHF. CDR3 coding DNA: TGCAGTGCTAGAGACGGGACTTATGACCAGCCCCAGCATTTT.

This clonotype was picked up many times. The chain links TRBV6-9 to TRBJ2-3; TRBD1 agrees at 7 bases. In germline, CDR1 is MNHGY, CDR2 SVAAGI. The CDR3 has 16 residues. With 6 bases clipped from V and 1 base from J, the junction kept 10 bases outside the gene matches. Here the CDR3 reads CASSQNGTARTDTQYF. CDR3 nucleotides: TGTGCCAGCAGCCAAAACGGGACAGCCCGCACAGATACGCAGTATTTT.

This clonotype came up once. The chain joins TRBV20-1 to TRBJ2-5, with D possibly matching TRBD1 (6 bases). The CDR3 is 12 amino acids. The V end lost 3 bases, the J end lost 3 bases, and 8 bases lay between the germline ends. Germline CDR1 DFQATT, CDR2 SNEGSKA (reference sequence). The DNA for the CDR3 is TGCAGTGCTAGCAGGGGCAAAGAGACCCAGTACTTC. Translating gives CSASRGKETQYF.

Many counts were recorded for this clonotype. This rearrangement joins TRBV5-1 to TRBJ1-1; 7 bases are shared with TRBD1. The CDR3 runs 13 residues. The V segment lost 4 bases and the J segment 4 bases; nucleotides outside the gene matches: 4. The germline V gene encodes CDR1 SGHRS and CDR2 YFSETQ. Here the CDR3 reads CASSKGQPTEAFF. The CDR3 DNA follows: TGCGCCAGCAGCAAGGGACAGCCCACTGAAGCTTTCTTT.

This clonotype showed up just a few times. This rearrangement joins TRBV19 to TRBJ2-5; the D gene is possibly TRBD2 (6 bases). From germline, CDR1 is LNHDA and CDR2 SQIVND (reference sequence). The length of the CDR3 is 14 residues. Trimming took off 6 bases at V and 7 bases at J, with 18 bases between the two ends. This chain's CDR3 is CASRTEGTGGTQYF. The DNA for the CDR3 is TGTGCCAGTAGGACGGAGGGGACGGGCGGGACCCAGTACTTC.

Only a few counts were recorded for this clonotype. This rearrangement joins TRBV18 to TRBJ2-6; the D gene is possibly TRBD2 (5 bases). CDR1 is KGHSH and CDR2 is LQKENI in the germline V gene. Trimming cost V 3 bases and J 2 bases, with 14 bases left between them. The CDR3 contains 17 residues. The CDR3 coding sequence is TGTGCCAGCTCACCCCGAGAGGAGGTCGCTGGGGCCAACGTCCTGACTTTC. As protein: CASSPREEVAGANVLTF.

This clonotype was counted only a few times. This CDR3 reads CASSLLRLAGGPDEQFF. CDR3 sequence (DNA): TGTGCCAGCTCACTCCTACGACTAGCGGGGGGGCCGGATGAGCAGTTCTTC. The chain links TRBV18 to TRBJ2-1; 14 bases are a match to TRBD2. Losses at the gene ends were 4 bases for V and 8 bases for J; bases not matched to a gene: 10. Germline V gene sequence: CDR1 KGHSH, CDR2 LQKENI. CDR3 length equals 17 residues.

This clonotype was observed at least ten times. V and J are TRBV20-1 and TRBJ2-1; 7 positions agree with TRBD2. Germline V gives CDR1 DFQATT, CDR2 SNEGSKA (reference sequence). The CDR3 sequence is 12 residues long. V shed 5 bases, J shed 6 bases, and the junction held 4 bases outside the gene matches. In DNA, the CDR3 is TGCAGTGCTCAGCGGGATCTCAATGAGCAGTTCTTC. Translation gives CSAQRDLNEQFF.

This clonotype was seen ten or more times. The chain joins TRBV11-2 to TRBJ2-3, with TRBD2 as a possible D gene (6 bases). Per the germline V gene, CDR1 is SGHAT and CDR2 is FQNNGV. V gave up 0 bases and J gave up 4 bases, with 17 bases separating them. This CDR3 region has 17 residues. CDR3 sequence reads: CASSLDLSGGDADTQYF. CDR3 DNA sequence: TGTGCCAGCAGCTTAGACCTCTCCGGGGGAGACGCAGATACGCAGTATTTT.

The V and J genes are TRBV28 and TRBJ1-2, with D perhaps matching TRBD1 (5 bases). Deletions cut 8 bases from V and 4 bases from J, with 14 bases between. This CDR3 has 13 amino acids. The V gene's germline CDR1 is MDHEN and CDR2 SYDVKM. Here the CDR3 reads CASHAPGLYGYTF. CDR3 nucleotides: TGTGCCAGCCATGCCCCGGGGCTCTATGGCTACACCTTC.

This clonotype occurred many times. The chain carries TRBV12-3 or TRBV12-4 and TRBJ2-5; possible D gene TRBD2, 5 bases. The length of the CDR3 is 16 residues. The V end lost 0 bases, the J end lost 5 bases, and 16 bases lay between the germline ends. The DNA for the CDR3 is TGTGCCAGCAGTTTAGCGCGGGCCCCGGGCATGGAGACCCAGTACTTC. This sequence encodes CASSLARAPGMETQYF.

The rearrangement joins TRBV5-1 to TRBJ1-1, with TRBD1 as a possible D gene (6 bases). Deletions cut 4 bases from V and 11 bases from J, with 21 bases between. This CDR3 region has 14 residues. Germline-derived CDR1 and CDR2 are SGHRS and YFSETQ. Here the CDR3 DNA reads TGCGCCAGCAGCCCCCTGGGGGGGCTGGCGATGGCTTTCTTT. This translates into CASSPLGGLAMAFF.

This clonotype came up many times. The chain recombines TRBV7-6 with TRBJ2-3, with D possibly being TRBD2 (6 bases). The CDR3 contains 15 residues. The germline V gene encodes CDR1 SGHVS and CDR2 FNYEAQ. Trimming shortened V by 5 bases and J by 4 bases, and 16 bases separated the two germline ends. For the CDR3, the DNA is TGTGCCAGCAGCCCCCGGACTAACGCACCAGATACGCAGTATTTT. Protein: CASSPRTNAPDTQYF.

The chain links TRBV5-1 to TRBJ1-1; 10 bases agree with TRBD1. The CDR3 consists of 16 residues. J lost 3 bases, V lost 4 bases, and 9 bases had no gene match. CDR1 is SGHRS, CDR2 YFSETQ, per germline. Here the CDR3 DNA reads TGCGCCAGCAGCCATGGGGACAGGGGCCGCTACACTGAAGCTTTCTTT. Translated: CASSHGDRGRYTEAFF.

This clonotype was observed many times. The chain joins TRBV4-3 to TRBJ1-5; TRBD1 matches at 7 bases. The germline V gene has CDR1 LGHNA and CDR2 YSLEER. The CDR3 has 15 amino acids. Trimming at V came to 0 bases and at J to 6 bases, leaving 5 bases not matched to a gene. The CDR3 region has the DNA TGCGCCAGCAGCCAAGAGACAGGGCGCGGTCAGCCCCAGCATTTT. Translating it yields CASSQETGRGQPQHF.

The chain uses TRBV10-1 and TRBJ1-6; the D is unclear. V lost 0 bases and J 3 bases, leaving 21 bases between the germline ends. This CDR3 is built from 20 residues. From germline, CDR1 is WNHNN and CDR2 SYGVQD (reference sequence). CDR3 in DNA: TGCGCCAGCAGTGAGTCGAACCAGGCCCTTGATACTGTCTATAATTCACCCCTCCACTTT. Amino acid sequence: CASSESNQALDTVYNSPLHF.

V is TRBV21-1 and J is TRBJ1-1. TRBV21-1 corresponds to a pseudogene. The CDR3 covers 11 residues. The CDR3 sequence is CASSVGTEAFF. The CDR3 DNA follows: TGTGCCAGCAGCGTTGGCACTGAAGCTTTCTTT.

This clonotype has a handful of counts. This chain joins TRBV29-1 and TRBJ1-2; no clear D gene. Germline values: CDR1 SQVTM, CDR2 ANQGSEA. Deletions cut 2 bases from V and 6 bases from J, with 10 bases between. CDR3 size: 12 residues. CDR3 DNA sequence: TGCAGCGTTGAACGACTGTTTCATGGCTACACCTTC. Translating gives CSVERLFHGYTF.

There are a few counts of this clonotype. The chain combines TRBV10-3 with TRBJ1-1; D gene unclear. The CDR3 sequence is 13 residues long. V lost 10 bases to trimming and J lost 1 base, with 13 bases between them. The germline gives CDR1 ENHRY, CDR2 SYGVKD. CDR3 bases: TGTGCCACGCGGAAAGTTGAGAACACTGAAGCTTTCTTT. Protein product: CATRKVENTEAFF.

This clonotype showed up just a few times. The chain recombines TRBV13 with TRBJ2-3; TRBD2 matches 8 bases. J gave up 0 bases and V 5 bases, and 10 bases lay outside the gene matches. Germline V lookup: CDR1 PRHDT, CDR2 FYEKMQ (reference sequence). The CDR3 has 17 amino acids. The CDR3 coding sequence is TGTGCCAGCAGCCTAATGGTGGGACTAGGGAGCACAGATACGCAGTATTTT. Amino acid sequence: CASSLMVGLGSTDTQYF. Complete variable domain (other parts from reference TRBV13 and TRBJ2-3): AAGVIQSPRHLIKEKRETATLKCYPIPRHDTVYWYQQGPGQDPQFLISFYEKMQSDKGSIPDRFSAQQFSDYHSELNMSSLELGDSALYFCASSLMVGLGSTDTQYFGPGTRLTVL.

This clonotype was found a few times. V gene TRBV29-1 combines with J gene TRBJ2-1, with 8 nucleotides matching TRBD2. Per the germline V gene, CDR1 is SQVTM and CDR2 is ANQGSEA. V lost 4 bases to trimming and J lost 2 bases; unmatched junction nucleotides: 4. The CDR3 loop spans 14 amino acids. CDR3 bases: TGCAGCGTTGGAGGCGGGGGGCCCTACAATGAGCAGTTCTTC. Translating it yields CSVGGGGPYNEQFF.